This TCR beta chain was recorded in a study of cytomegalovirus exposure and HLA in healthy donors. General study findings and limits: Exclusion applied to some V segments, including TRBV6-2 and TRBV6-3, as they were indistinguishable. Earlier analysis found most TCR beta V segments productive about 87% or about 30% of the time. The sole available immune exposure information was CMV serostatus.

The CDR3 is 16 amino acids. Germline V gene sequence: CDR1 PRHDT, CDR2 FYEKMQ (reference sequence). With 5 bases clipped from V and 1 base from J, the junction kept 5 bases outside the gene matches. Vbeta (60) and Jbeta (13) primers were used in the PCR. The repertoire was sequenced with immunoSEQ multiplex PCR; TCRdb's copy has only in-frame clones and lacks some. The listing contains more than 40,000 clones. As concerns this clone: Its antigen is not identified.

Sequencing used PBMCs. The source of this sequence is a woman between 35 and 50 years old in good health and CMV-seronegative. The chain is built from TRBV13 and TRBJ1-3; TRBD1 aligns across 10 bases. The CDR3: CASSPWTGGSGNTIYF. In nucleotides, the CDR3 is TGTGCCAGCAGCCCTTGGACAGGGGGGTCTGGAAACACCATATATTTT.